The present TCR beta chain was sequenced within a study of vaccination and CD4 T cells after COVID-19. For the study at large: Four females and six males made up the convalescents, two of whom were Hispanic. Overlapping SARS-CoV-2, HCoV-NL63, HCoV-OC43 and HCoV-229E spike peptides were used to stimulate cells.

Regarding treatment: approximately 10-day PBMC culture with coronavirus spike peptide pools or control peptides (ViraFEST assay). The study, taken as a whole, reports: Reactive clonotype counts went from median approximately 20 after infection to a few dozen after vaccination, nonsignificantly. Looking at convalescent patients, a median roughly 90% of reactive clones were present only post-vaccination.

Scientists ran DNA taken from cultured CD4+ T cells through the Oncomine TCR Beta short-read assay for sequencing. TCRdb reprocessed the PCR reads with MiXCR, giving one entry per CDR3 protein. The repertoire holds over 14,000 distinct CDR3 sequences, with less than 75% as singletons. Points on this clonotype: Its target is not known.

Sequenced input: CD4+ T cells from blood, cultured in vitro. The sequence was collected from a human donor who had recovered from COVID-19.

CDR3 sequence reads: CSARDARGAIYGYTF. CDR3 sequence (DNA): TGCAGTGCTAGAGACGCTCGGGGGGCGATCTATGGCTACACCTTC. The chain recombines TRBV20-1 with TRBJ1-2; the D gene is possibly TRBD1 (6 bases). Trimming took off 0 bases at V and 4 bases at J, with 15 bases between the two ends. The CDR3 sequence is 15 residues long. Germline V gene lookup returns CDR1 DFQATT and CDR2 SNEGSKA (reference sequence).